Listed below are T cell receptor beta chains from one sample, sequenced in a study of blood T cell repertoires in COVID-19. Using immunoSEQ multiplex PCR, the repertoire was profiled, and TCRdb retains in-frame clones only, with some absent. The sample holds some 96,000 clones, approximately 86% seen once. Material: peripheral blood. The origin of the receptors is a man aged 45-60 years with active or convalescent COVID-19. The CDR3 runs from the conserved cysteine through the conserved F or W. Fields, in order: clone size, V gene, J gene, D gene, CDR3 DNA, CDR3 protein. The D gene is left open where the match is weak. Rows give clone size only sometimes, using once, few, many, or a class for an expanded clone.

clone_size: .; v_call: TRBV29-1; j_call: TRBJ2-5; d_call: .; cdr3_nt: TGCAGCATTCCTATCAAAGAGACCCAGTACTTC; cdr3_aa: CSIPIKETQYF
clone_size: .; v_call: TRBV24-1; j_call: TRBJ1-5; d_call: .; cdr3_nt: TGTGCCACCAGTGGACAGTCCAGGCAGCCCCAGCATTTT; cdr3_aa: CATSGQSRQPQHF
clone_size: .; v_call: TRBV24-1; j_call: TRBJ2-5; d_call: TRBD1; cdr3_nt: TGTGCCACCAGTGATCAGACAGGGCTTGCAGAGACCCAGTACTTC; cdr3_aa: CATSDQTGLAETQYF
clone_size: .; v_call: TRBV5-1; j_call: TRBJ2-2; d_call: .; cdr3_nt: TGCGCCAGCAGCTTGTCTATGAACACCGGGGAGCTGTTTTTT; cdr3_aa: CASSLSMNTGELFF
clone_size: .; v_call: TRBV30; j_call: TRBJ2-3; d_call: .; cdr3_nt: TGTGCCTGGAGTGTCGACTTAGTTAGCACAGATACGCAGTATTTT; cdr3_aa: CAWSVDLVSTDTQYF
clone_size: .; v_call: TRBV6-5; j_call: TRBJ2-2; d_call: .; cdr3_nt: TGTGCCAGCAGTTACTCGAGGGCCTCGAACACCGGGGAGCTGTTTTTT; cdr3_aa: CASSYSRASNTGELFF
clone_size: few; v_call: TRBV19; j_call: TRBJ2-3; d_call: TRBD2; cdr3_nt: TGTGCCAGTAGTATTCCGGGACTAGCAACCCCAGATACGCAGTATTTT; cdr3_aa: CASSIPGLATPDTQYF
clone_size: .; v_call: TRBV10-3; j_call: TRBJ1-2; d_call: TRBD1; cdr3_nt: TGTGCCATCCGCGTTACAGGGGACTATGGCTACACCTTC; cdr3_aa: CAIRVTGDYGYTF
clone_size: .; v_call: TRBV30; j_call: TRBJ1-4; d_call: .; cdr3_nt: TGTGCCTGGAATCGCGCAACTAATGAAAAACTGTTTTTT; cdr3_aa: CAWNRATNEKLFF
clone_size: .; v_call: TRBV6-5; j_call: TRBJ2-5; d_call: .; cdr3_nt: TGTGCCAGCGGGCTACATCAAGAGACCCAGTACTTC; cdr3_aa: CASGLHQETQYF
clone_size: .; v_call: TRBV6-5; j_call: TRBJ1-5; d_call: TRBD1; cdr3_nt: TGTGCCAGCAGGCAGGGGGTCAATCAGCCCCAGCATTTT; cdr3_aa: CASRQGVNQPQHF
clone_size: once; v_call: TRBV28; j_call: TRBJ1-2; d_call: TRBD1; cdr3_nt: TGTGCCAGCAGTCCGGGGACAGGGGAATATGGCTACACCTTC; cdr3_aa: CASSPGTGEYGYTF
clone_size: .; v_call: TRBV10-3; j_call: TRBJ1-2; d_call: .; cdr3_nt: TGTGCCACCTTTGACAGGTTAGCTAACTATGGCTACACCTTC; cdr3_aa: CATFDRLANYGYTF
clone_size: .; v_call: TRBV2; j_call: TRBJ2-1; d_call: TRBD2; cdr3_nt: TGTGCCAGCAGTGAACTCGCGGGAGCATACAATGAGCAGTTCTTC; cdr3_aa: CASSELAGAYNEQFF
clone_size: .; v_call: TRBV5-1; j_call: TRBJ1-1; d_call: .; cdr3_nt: TGCGCCAGCACCCAGGGAAGCGGGGGGAACACTGAAGCTTTCTTT; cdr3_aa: CASTQGSGGNTEAFF
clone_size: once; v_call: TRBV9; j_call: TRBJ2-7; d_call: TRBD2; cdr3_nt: TGTGCCAGCAGCGCCGGACTAGCGGGGGACTACGAGCAGTACTTC; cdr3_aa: CASSAGLAGDYEQYF
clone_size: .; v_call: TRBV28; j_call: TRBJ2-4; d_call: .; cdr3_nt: TGTGCCAGCAGATTGGCGGGACAGCAGTACTTC; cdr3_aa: CASRLAGQQYF
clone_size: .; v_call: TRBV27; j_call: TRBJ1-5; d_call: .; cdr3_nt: TGTGCCAGCAGCCCCAGGGTTGGTCAGCCCCAGCATTTT; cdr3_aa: CASSPRVGQPQHF
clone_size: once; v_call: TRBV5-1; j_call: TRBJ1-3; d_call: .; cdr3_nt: TGCGCCAGCAGGGACATATCGTCTGGAAACACCATATATTTT; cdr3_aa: CASRDISSGNTIYF
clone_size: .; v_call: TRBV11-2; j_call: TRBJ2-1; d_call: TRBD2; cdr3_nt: TGTGCCAGCAGTGCGCGGGAGAGGGGCAATGAGCAGTTCTTC; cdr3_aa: CASSARERGNEQFF
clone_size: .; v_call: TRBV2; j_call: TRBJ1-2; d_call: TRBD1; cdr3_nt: TGTGCCAGCAGTTCTGACAGGGGAGGCTATGGCTACACCTTC; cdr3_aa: CASSSDRGGYGYTF
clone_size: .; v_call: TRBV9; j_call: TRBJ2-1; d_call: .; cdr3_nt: TGTGCCAGCAGCGTAGGGGGGCAGGGGACCTACAATGAGCAGTTCTTC; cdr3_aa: CASSVGGQGTYNEQFF
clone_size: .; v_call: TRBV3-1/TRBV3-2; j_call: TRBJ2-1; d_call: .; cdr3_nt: TGTGCCAGCAGCCCGGGACTTTTTTACAATGAGCAGTTCTTC; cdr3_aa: CASSPGLFYNEQFF
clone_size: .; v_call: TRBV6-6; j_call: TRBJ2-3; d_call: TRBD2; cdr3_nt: TGTGCCAGCGTTCGCGGTAGCGGGAGTCCCACAGATACGCAGTATTTT; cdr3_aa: CASVRGSGSPTDTQYF
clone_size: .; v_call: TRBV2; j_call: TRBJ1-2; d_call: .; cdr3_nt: TGTGCCAGCAGTGAAGGGACGAGGGGAGGCAACTATGGCTACACCTTC; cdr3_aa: CASSEGTRGGNYGYTF
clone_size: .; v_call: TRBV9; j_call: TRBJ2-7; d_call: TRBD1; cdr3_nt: TGTGCCAGCAGCCCCGGGACAGGGAGGAACGAGCAGTACTTC; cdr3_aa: CASSPGTGRNEQYF
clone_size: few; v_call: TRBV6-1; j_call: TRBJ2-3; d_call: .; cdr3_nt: TGTGCCAGCAGTGAAATTGGGTCAGGCAGCACAGATACGCAGTATTTT; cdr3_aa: CASSEIGSGSTDTQYF